Listed here are 15 T cell receptor beta chains from one sample, sequenced in a study of CD8+CD57+ T cells in acquired aplastic anemia. TCR beta VDJ combinations and CDR3 sequences were profiled from genomic DNA. TCRdb redid the calling of the reads with MiXCR, one entry per CDR3 protein. This table holds under 200,000 distinct CDR3 sequences, about 50% found once. The sequenced patients had an expansion of CD8+CD57+ cells seen by flow cytometry. Sequencing was done on a sample of sorted CD4+, CD8+, or CD8+CD57+ T cells (not recorded which) from PBMCs. The receptors were gathered from a human donor with aplastic anemia.

This clonotype was observed a few times. The genes are TRBV10-3 and TRBJ2-7; possibly TRBD1 or TRBD2 for D (7 bases each). CDR1 is ENHRY and CDR2 is SYGVKD in the germline V gene. CDR3 size: 15 residues. Trimming removed 10 bases at V and 3 bases at J, with 22 bases between. The CDR3 here is CATMGGRQGDYEQYF. The CDR3 bases are TGTGCCACCATGGGGGGGAGACAGGGCGACTACGAGCAGTACTTC.

This clonotype was picked up many times. This rearrangement joins TRBV20-1 to TRBJ1-5, with TRBD1 as a possible D gene (5 bases). The V and J ends lost 0 bases and 0 bases respectively, with 12 bases between them. The germline gives CDR1 DFQATT, CDR2 SNEGSKA (reference sequence). This CDR3 has 16 amino acids. The CDR3 sequence is CSARDLGQHSNQPQHF. The CDR3 DNA reads as TGCAGTGCTAGAGATCTCGGACAACATAGCAATCAGCCCCAGCATTTT.

This chain joins TRBV10-3 and TRBJ1-2, with 8 bases aligning to TRBD1. Germline loops: CDR1 ENHRY, CDR2 SYGVKD. J gave up 6 bases and V 2 bases, and 11 bases lay outside the gene matches. This CDR3 has 16 residues. The CDR3 DNA is TGTGCCATCAGTGAGAGTCATTGGGACAGGCTCGATGGCTACACCTTC. Amino acids: CAISESHWDRLDGYTF.

The chain couples TRBV2 to TRBJ1-5; tentatively, D is TRBD1 (5 bases). CDR3 length equals 16 residues. The ends were cut back, 8 bases at V and 1 base at J, with 18 bases in the middle. The germline V gene has CDR1 SNHLY and CDR2 FYNNEI. The CDR3 reads CASQFQGLSSNQPQHF. CDR3 DNA sequence: TGTGCCAGCCAATTCCAGGGTCTTTCGAGCAATCAGCCCCAGCATTTT.

The table lists this clonotype with a few counts. The rearrangement uses TRBV3-1 and TRBJ1-2; D unclear. Trimming pared 0 bases from V and 6 bases from J, leaving 14 bases between. The CDR3 is 15 residues long. The germline V gene has CDR1 LGHDT and CDR2 YNNKEL (reference sequence). Here the CDR3 DNA reads TGTGCCAGCAGCCAAGAGGCCGGGCGTTACGATGGCTACACCTTC. Translated: CASSQEAGRYDGYTF.

Of note for this clonotype: Its ends do not fully match the called genes, so a read error is possible. J is TRBJ1-1 and V is TRBV7-2; D is ambiguous. Germline V lookup: CDR1 SGHTA, CDR2 FQGNSA. This CDR3 region has 11 residues. CDR3 amino acids: CASSQYTEASF. Here the CDR3 DNA reads TGTGCCAGCAGCCAATACACTGAAGCTTCCTTT.

The rearrangement uses TRBV24-1 and TRBJ2-6, with D perhaps matching TRBD2 (6 bases). V dropped 6 bases and J dropped 0 bases, with 17 bases sitting between them. Germline V gene lookup returns CDR1 KGHDR and CDR2 SFDVKD. CDR3 size: 18 residues. In DNA form, the CDR3 reads TGTGCCACCAGTTCTTTTGGGACTGACGTCTCTGGGGCCAACGTCCTGACTTTC. The encoded protein is CATSSFGTDVSGANVLTF.

In its sample, this clonotype was seen a few times. The chain recombines TRBV27 with TRBJ2-7; D may match TRBD1 or TRBD2 (6 bases each). Looked up from germline, CDR1 is MNHEY and CDR2 is SMNVEV (reference sequence). The V and J ends lost 0 bases and 3 bases respectively, with 12 bases between them. The CDR3 sequence is 15 residues long. The CDR3 here is CASSLSKGGGYEQYF. The CDR3, as DNA: TGTGCCAGCAGTTTATCGAAAGGGGGAGGCTACGAGCAGTACTTC.

A few counts support this clonotype. The rearrangement links TRBV19 to TRBJ2-7, with 9 bases that match TRBD1. The CDR3 covers 14 residues. After removal of 3 bases from V and 3 bases from J, the junction contained 3 bases not matched to a gene. In germline, CDR1 is LNHDA, CDR2 SQIVND (reference sequence). This CDR3 is CASSIGTGRYEQYF. The DNA for the CDR3 is TGTGCCAGTAGTATCGGGACAGGGCGCTACGAGCAGTACTTC.

The chain uses TRBV12-3 or TRBV12-4 and TRBJ2-7; TRBD1 agrees at 7 bases. The CDR3 is made up of 16 amino acids. The ends lost 2 bases at V and 5 bases at J; junction bases unmatched: 12. As DNA, the CDR3 is TGTGCCAGCAGTTTAAATCCGGCTCCAGGGGGTGACGAGCAGTACTTC. Its translation: CASSLNPAPGGDEQYF.

This clonotype was recorded many times. This chain uses TRBV7-8 with TRBJ2-2; the D is unclear. The CDR3 is 13 residues long. Trimming removed 3 bases from V and 5 bases from J, with 7 bases in between. CDR1 SGHVS and CDR2 FQNEAQ come from the germline V gene. The CDR3 sequence: CASSLWGTGELFF. The CDR3 DNA reads as TGTGCCAGCAGCTTGTGGGGAACCGGGGAGCTGTTTTTT.

The rearrangement joins TRBV5-6 to TRBJ2-5; 7 nucleotides line up with TRBD2. The junction had 5 bases not matched to a gene; V was cut back by 2 bases and J by 7 bases. The CDR3 totals 13 residues. Germline CDR1 SGHDT, CDR2 YYEEEE. The CDR3 region is CASSFRREGTQYF. The DNA of the CDR3 is TGTGCCAGCAGCTTTCGAAGGGAGGGGACCCAGTACTTC. Full variable domain (missing parts from reference TRBV5-6 and TRBJ2-5): DAGVTQSPTHLIKTRGQQVTLRCSPKSGHDTVSWYQQALGQGPQFIFQYYEEEERQRGNFPDRFSGHQFPNYSSELNVNALLLGDSALYLCASSFRREGTQYFGPGTRLLVL.

This clonotype was picked up many times. The rearrangement joins TRBV29-1 to TRBJ2-7, with D possibly matching TRBD2 (6 bases). The CDR3 spans 11 residues. V lost 5 bases and J lost 4, with 9 bases in between. The germline gives CDR1 SQVTM, CDR2 ANQGSEA. In DNA form, the CDR3 reads TGCAGCGTTTGGGACTTTTACGAGCAGTACTTC. This gives the protein CSVWDFYEQYF.

This rearrangement joins TRBV10-3 to TRBJ2-5, with D perhaps matching TRBD1 (5 bases). This CDR3 has 13 amino acids. The V end was cut by 5 bases, the J end by 5 bases, with 12 bases between. Germline-derived CDR1 and CDR2 are ENHRY and SYGVKD. The DNA for the CDR3 is TGTGCCATCAGTCAACAGGTTTCGGAGACCCAGTACTTC. This encodes CAISQQVSETQYF.

The chain recombines TRBV24-1 with TRBJ2-5, with D unclear. CDR1 and CDR2 (germline): KGHDR, SFDVKD. Trimming cost V 7 bases and J 4 bases, with 15 bases left between them. This CDR3 has 14 amino acids. The CDR3 DNA reads TGTGCCACCAGGGTCCCAGAGTGGACAGAGACCCAGTACTTC. It codes for CATRVPEWTETQYF.